These 20 T cell receptor beta chains originate from one sample sequenced in a study. In TCRdb, the 5' RACE reads were re-called with MiXCR into one record per CDR3 protein. The data hold some 62,000 distinct CDR3 sequences, with nearly 30% observed a single time. Sequences were obtained from tumor-infiltrating naive CD4+ T cells sorted from the breast tumor. Regarding subset: naive CD4+ T cells, CD4+CD45RA+CD25-. These receptors all stem from a female donor with breast cancer.

With regard to this clonotype: One end of the junction is discordant with germline, which a read error may explain. The rearrangement joins TRBV5-1 to TRBJ2-5; 8 bases fit TRBD1. Germline V gives CDR1 SGHRS, CDR2 YFSETQ. The CDR3 consists of 14 residues. CDR3 DNA sequence: TGCACCAGCAGCCTGGGACAGGCAGAAGAGACCCAGTACTTC. It encodes CTSSLGQAEETQYF.

The chain employs TRBV4-2 and TRBJ2-1, with a weak D call TRBD2 (6 bases). The ends were cut back, 4 bases at V and 8 bases at J, with 15 bases in the middle. CDR3 size: 14 residues. Germline V gene lookup returns CDR1 LGHNA and CDR2 YNFKEQ. CDR3 residues: CASSRPGAKHEQFF. DNA of the CDR3: TGTGCCAGCAGCCGACCGGGAGCTAAGCATGAGCAGTTCTTC.

This clonotype has ten or more counts. The chain links TRBV7-6 to TRBJ2-3; no definite D call. Trimming removed 1 base from V and 0 bases from J, with 5 bases in between. The germline V gene encodes CDR1 SGHVS and CDR2 FNYEAQ. The CDR3 extends over 14 amino acids. This chain's CDR3 is CASSLVGSTDTQYF. CDR3 DNA sequence: TGTGCCAGCAGCTTAGTTGGCAGCACAGATACGCAGTATTTT.

V usage is TRBV5-1 and J usage is TRBJ2-6, with D possibly being TRBD1 (6 bases). The CDR3 runs 13 residues. Germline CDR1 reads SGHRS; CDR2 reads YFSETQ. Trimming shortened V by 4 bases and J by 10 bases, and 12 bases separated the two germline ends. The CDR3 here is CASSLGQNNVLTF. The CDR3 DNA sequence: TGCGCCAGCAGCCTAGGACAGAATAACGTCCTGACTTTC.

This clonotype was seen a few times. J is TRBJ1-2 and V is TRBV7-2; D might be TRBD1 (6 bases). V was cut by 5 bases and J by 4 bases, with 17 bases left in between. The CDR3 is 15 amino acids. Germline CDR1 reads SGHTA; CDR2 reads FQGNSA. The CDR3 DNA reads as TGTGCCAGCAGCCCTAGACAGGTTCTTGGCTATGGCTACACCTTC. Protein product: CASSPRQVLGYGYTF. Using reference TRBV7-2 and TRBJ1-2 for the parts outside the CDR3, the full variable domain is GAGVSQSPSNKVTEKGKDVELRCDPISGHTALYWYRQSLGQGLEFLIYFQGNSAPDKSGLPSDRFSAERTGGSVSTLTIQRTQQEDSAVYLCASSPRQVLGYGYTFGSGTRLTVV.

The chain carries TRBV20-1 and TRBJ1-3; D unclear. Trimming removed 3 bases from V and 4 bases from J, with 7 bases in between. The CDR3 consists of 12 residues. CDR1 is DFQATT and CDR2 is SNEGSKA in the germline V gene (reference sequence). The CDR3 DNA sequence: TGCAGTGCTAGGTTGGGCGGAAACACCATATATTTT. Protein sequence: CSARLGGNTIYF.

The chain links TRBV12-3 or TRBV12-4 to TRBJ2-3; 8 bases match TRBD2. V lost 3 bases, J lost 3 bases, and 8 bases stayed unmatched. The CDR3 loop spans 16 amino acids. The CDR3 here is CASSLSEREITDTQYF. For the CDR3, the DNA is TGTGCCAGCAGTTTGTCGGAGCGGGAGATTACAGATACGCAGTATTTT.

This chain links TRBV11-2 with TRBJ2-7; a possible D gene is TRBD2 (5 bases). The V and J ends lost 5 bases and 3 bases respectively, with 11 bases between them. The CDR3 has 13 residues. CDR1 and CDR2 from the germline V gene are SGHAT and FQNNGV. The CDR3 region is CASSLGLYYEQYF. CDR3 nucleotide sequence: TGTGCCAGCAGCCTTGGACTTTACTACGAGCAGTACTTC. Full variable domain (outside the CDR3, taken from reference TRBV11-2 and TRBJ2-7): EAGVAQSPRYKIIEKRQSVAFWCNPISGHATLYWYQQILGQGPKLLIQFQNNGVVDDSQLPKDRFSAERLKGVDSTLKIQPAKLEDSAVYLCASSLGLYYEQYFGPGTRLTVT.

In nucleotides, the CDR3 is TGTGCCAGCAGTCCTGGACAGGGCATCGGGGAGCTGTTTTTT. Translated: CASSPGQGIGELFF. The chain uses TRBV25-1 and TRBJ2-2; 8 positions match TRBD1. CDR1 and CDR2 from the germline V gene are MGHDK and SYGVNS. After removal of 5 bases from V and 7 bases from J, the junction contained 6 bases not matched to a gene. The CDR3 runs 14 residues.

This clonotype was counted ten times or more. This chain connects TRBV5-1 to TRBJ2-3; 10 bases agree with TRBD1. Germline V gene data show CDR1 as SGHRS and CDR2 as YFSETQ. The CDR3 spans 15 residues. V shed 4 bases and J 4 bases; nucleotides not matched to a gene: 6. The CDR3 sequence is CASSRAGTGADTQYF. The CDR3 DNA sequence: TGCGCCAGCAGCCGGGCCGGGACAGGGGCAGATACGCAGTATTTT.

The V gene is TRBV20-1, the J gene TRBJ2-5; tentatively, D is TRBD2 (6 bases). The ends were cut back, 6 bases at V and 1 base at J, with 15 bases in the middle. Germline CDR1 reads DFQATT; CDR2 reads SNEGSKA (reference sequence). CDR3 length: 14 amino acids. CDR3 amino acids: CSAEAGRFQETQYF. The CDR3, as DNA: TGCAGTGCAGAGGCGGGACGCTTCCAAGAGACCCAGTACTTC.

V usage is TRBV20-1 and J usage is TRBJ1-2; D not certain. The CDR3 is 13 residues long. Germline V lookup: CDR1 DFQATT, CDR2 SNEGSKA (reference sequence). V shed 6 bases and J shed 2 bases, with 13 bases lying between them. The CDR3 region has the DNA TGCAGTGCCTCGACAAGGATGAACTATGGCTACACCTTC. Translating gives CSASTRMNYGYTF.

This clonotype was counted only a few times. The J gene is TRBJ2-3, the V gene TRBV5-5; TRBD2 matches at 7 bases. CDR3 size: 17 residues. The J segment lost 4 bases and the V segment lost 6 bases, leaving 17 bases of the junction unmatched. Germline V gene sequence: CDR1 SGHKS, CDR2 YYEKEE (reference sequence). CDR3: CASTLMVSGGNSDTQYF. In DNA, the CDR3 is TGTGCCAGCACACTTATGGTGTCGGGAGGCAACTCAGATACGCAGTATTTT.

The chain employs TRBV6-6 and TRBJ1-6; 8 nucleotides agree with TRBD1. The junction had 5 bases not matched to a gene; V was cut back by 2 bases and J by 8 bases. The CDR3 consists of 15 residues. From germline, CDR1 is MNHNY and CDR2 SVGAGI (reference sequence). In nucleotides, the CDR3 is TGTGCCAGCAGTTACAGGCAGGGGGCTGATTCACCCCTCCACTTT. Translating it yields CASSYRQGADSPLHF.

This clonotype was counted only a few times. This chain uses TRBV12-3 or TRBV12-4 with TRBJ2-2; no definite D call. Trimming pared 6 bases from V and 5 bases from J, leaving 4 bases between. The CDR3 has 11 residues. The CDR3 nucleotides are TGTGCCAGCAGATTAACCGGGGAGCTGTTTTTT. It codes for CASRLTGELFF.

Sample share makes this clonotype medium-sized. This sequence joins TRBV5-1 and TRBJ2-5; 7 bases fit TRBD2. Germline V gene lookup returns CDR1 SGHRS and CDR2 YFSETQ. After removal of 1 base from V and 5 bases from J, the junction contained 2 bases not matched to a gene. The length of the CDR3 is 13 residues. This CDR3 is CASSLYGGETQYF. Written as DNA, the CDR3 is TGCGCCAGCAGCTTGTACGGGGGGGAGACCCAGTACTTC.

This clonotype was picked up many times. The CDR3, as DNA: TGTGCCAGCAGCTTAGATCCAGGGGGGACTGAAGAGACCCAGTACTTC. It specifies CASSLDPGGTEETQYF. The J gene is TRBJ2-5, the V gene TRBV11-1; D possibly corresponds to TRBD1 (7 bases). The CDR3 spans 16 residues. Deletions cut 1 base from V and 3 bases from J, with 15 bases between. Germline lookup yields CDR1 SGHAT and CDR2 FQDESV (reference sequence). The full variable domain, rest sourced from reference TRBV11-1 and TRBJ2-5, is EAEVAQSPRYKITEKSQAVAFWCDPISGHATLYWYRQILGQGPELLVQFQDESVVDDSQLPKDRFSAERLKGVDSTLKIQPAELGDSAMYLCASSLDPGGTEETQYFGPGTRLLVL.

This clonotype occurred many times. The chain recombines TRBV6-5 with TRBJ2-5; D call uncertain. From germline, CDR1 is MNHEY and CDR2 SVGAGI. The V and J ends lost 6 bases and 2 bases respectively, with 10 bases between them. CDR3 length equals 13 residues. The CDR3 bases are TGTGCCAGCAGGCAGCGCCTGCAAGAGACCCAGTACTTC. It codes for CASRQRLQETQYF.

A single count supports this clonotype. V is TRBV4-2 and J is TRBJ1-6; D may be TRBD1 (6 bases). The CDR3 covers 15 residues. Trimming shortened V by 0 bases and J by 5 bases, and 8 bases separated the two germline ends. The germline CDR1 and CDR2 sequences are LGHNA and YNFKEQ. The CDR3 region is CASSQDRGDNSPLHF. CDR3 bases: TGTGCCAGCAGCCAAGACAGGGGAGATAATTCACCCCTCCACTTT.

The V gene is TRBV7-9, the J gene TRBJ2-3; D is unclear. Trimming pared 2 bases from V and 6 bases from J, leaving 3 bases between. In germline, CDR1 is SEHNR, CDR2 FQNEAQ (reference sequence). This CDR3 is 11 amino acids long. The CDR3 coding sequence is TGTGCCAGCAGCTTATCCGATACGCAGTATTTT. As protein: CASSLSDTQYF.